This T cell receptor beta chain was captured in a study of blood T cell repertoires in COVID-19 (dated by TCRdb to 2020 to 2022). For the study in its entirety: Samples covering the acute and convalescent phases of COVID-19 were provided by collaborators in the United States, Italy and Spain. The material from the prospective study consisted of cDNA or gDNA derived from T cells, B-cell-depleted T cells, or PBMCs. Deeply sampled blood TCRbeta repertoires from subjects exposed to, actively infected with, or recovered from COVID-19 were included in the dataset. A freely available public database, intended as a resource for researchers studying the immune response to SARS-CoV-2, is where the repertoires were released. Samples were obtained from the ongoing ImmuneRACE study (first 160 participants) and from roughly 1,300 subjects provided by 6 global collaborators. Nearly every sample came with metadata listing a de-identified subject ID, COVID-19 status, age in years and sex. Where HLA class I and class II types were available, the types were taken from metadata supplied by the sample provider, not from assay-based typing. Overall results and qualifications from the work: How much clinical and demographic metadata was included differed by source and by participant, and the metadata was provided uncurated.

Points on this clone: The specificity of this receptor is unknown. Per-nucleotide qualities are absent, and no much larger clonotype sits a single base away.

Whole blood was collected in K2EDTA tubes by collaborating institutions according to the institutions' own protocols. For TCRbeta analysis, collaborators shipped samples as frozen whole blood, isolated PBMCs, or DNA extracted from either of those sample types. As encoded in the germline V gene, CDR1 is LGHNA while CDR2 is YNFKEQ. The CDR3 spans 15 residues, from the cysteine through the phenylalanine. Just the 45-base CDR3 DNA is kept, in frame starting at base 1. Ends trimmed: V by 4 bases, J by 4 bases; bases unmatched to a gene: 9. TCRbeta CDR3 regions were amplified from genomic DNA by means of the immunoSEQ Assay, a bias-controlled multiplex PCR. Per the source publication's procedure: Within the assay, amplification of reference gene primers was used to estimate how many nucleated cells each sample contained. Sequence reads were collapsed and filtered to measure the absolute abundance of every unique TCRbeta CDR3 rearrangement. For each sample, productive Simpson clonality was calculated by taking the square root of Simpson's diversity index across productive rearrangements. This immuneACCESS table, as held by TCRdb, lists in-frame sequences with V and J called but not all clones. Of the missing ones, under half trace to an unresolved V gene in checked studies; the others have no known cause. V, J and clone size are taken as reported in that table, and D and trimming were inferred from the DNA itself. This sample is represented by over 250,000 clones; around three quarters of them were singletons. The leading ten clones occupy about 3% of the sample.

This receptor chain uses TRBV4-2 and TRBJ2-5; 7 junctional bases match TRBD1. The source of this sequence is a woman older than 75 with acute or convalescent COVID-19. Material: peripheral blood. The CDR3 region reads CASSRRQGLAETQYF. In nucleotides, the sequence is TGTGCCAGCAGCCGCAGACAGGGATTGGCAGAGACCCAGTACTTC.